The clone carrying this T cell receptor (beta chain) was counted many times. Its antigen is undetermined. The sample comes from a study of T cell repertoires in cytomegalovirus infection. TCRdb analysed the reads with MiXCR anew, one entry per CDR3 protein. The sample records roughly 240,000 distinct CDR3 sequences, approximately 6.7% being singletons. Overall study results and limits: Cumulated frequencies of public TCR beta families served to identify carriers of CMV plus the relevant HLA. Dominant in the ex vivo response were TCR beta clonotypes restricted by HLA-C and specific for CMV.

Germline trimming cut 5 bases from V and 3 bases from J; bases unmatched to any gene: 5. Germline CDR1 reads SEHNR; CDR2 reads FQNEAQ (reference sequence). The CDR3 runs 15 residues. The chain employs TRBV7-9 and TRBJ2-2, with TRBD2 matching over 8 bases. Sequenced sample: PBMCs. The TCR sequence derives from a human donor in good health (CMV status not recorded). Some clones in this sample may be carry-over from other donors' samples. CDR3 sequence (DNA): TGTGCCAGCAGCGTTCCGGGGGGGTACACCGGGGAGCTGTTTTTT. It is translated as CASSVPGGYTGELFF.